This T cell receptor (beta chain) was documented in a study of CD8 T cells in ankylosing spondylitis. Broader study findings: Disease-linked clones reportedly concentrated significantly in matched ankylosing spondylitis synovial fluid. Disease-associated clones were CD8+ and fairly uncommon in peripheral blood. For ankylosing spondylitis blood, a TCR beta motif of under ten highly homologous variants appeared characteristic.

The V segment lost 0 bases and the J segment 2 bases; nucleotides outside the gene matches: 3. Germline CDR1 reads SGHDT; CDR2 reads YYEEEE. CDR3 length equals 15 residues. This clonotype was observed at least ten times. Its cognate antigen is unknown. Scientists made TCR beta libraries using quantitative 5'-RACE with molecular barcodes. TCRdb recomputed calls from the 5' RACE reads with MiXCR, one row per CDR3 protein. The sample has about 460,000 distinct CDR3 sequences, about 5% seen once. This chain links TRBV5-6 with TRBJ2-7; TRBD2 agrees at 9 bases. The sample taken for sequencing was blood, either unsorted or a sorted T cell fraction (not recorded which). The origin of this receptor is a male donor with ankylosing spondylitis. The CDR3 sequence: CASSLAGLATYEQYF. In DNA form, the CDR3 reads TGTGCCAGCAGCTTGGCCGGACTAGCGACCTACGAGCAGTACTTC.